This is a list of T cell receptor beta chains from one sample in a study of cytomegalovirus exposure and HLA in healthy donors. Only in-frame clones appear in the TCRdb table, and some are missing; sequencing was by immunoSEQ multiplex PCR. Of around 250,000 clones in the sample, roughly four fifths were seen once. Specimen: PBMCs. The receptor source for this set is an older woman in good health and CMV-seropositive. The CDR3 runs from the conserved cysteine through the conserved F or W. The order of the fields is D gene, V gene, clone size, CDR3 length, J gene, CDR3 protein, CDR3 DNA. D genes are given only for firm matches. The size entry is marked missing in some rows and otherwise reads once, few, many or a size class.

d_gene: TRBD1
v_gene: TRBV27
abundance: once
len: 17
j_gene: TRBJ1-3
CDR3aa: CASSPLGQGPGGNTIYF
CDR3nt: TGTGCCAGCAGTCCCCTCGGACAGGGGCCGGGAGGAAACACCATATATTTT

d_gene: TRBD2
v_gene: TRBV25-1
abundance: -
len: 16
j_gene: TRBJ2-3
CDR3aa: CASSDYTSGRTDTQYF
CDR3nt: TGTGCCAGCAGTGATTATACTAGCGGGAGAACAGATACGCAGTATTTT

d_gene: TRBD1
v_gene: TRBV5-1
abundance: -
len: 15
j_gene: TRBJ2-2
CDR3aa: CASQTGGLGTGELFF
CDR3nt: TGCGCCAGCCAGACAGGGGGCCTAGGGACCGGGGAGCTGTTTTTT

d_gene: TRBD2
v_gene: TRBV19
abundance: -
len: 18
j_gene: TRBJ2-5
CDR3aa: CASSINSGRAGWQETQYF
CDR3nt: TGTGCCAGTAGTATAAATAGCGGGAGGGCAGGATGGCAAGAGACCCAGTACTTC

d_gene: TRBD2
v_gene: TRBV6-5
abundance: -
len: 14
j_gene: TRBJ2-2
CDR3aa: CASKSGVASGELFF
CDR3nt: TGTGCCAGCAAGAGCGGGGTAGCGTCCGGGGAGCTGTTTTTT

d_gene: -
v_gene: TRBV4-1
abundance: -
len: 13
j_gene: TRBJ2-7
CDR3aa: CASSLNGYYEQYF
CDR3nt: TGTGCCAGCAGCCTTAACGGGTACTACGAGCAGTACTTC

d_gene: -
v_gene: TRBV7-6
abundance: -
len: 15
j_gene: TRBJ2-7
CDR3aa: CASSLAHLGAYEQYF
CDR3nt: TGTGCCAGCAGCTTGGCACACCTAGGTGCGTACGAGCAGTACTTC

d_gene: -
v_gene: TRBV19
abundance: once
len: 15
j_gene: TRBJ2-1
CDR3aa: CASSIGDNSYNEQFF
CDR3nt: TGTGCCAGTAGTATCGGGGACAACTCCTACAATGAGCAGTTCTTC

d_gene: -
v_gene: TRBV12-5
abundance: -
len: 13
j_gene: TRBJ1-2
CDR3aa: CASGHPQGYGYTF
CDR3nt: TGTGCTAGTGGTCACCCCCAGGGATATGGCTACACCTTC

d_gene: TRBD1
v_gene: TRBV5-1
abundance: -
len: 15
j_gene: TRBJ1-3
CDR3aa: CASSWTGGPVDTIYF
CDR3nt: TGCGCCAGCAGCTGGACAGGGGGGCCCGTGGACACCATATATTTT

d_gene: TRBD2
v_gene: TRBV28
abundance: -
len: 18
j_gene: TRBJ2-2
CDR3aa: CASSPPGLAGVGGGELFF
CDR3nt: TGTGCCAGCAGTCCCCCGGGACTAGCGGGAGTAGGTGGCGGGGAGCTGTTTTTT

d_gene: TRBD1
v_gene: TRBV6-6
abundance: -
len: 12
j_gene: TRBJ1-2
CDR3aa: CASSAGQGGNTF
CDR3nt: TGTGCCAGCAGTGCCGGACAGGGAGGTAACACCTTC

d_gene: -
v_gene: TRBV2
abundance: few
len: 13
j_gene: TRBJ1-1
CDR3aa: CASRSGIATEAFF
CDR3nt: TGTGCCAGCAGATCAGGGATAGCCACTGAAGCTTTCTTT

d_gene: TRBD1
v_gene: TRBV6-5
abundance: -
len: 15
j_gene: TRBJ2-7
CDR3aa: CASRLSDRGPYEQYF
CDR3nt: TGTGCCAGCAGACTTTCGGACAGGGGGCCCTACGAGCAGTACTTC

d_gene: TRBD1
v_gene: TRBV20-1
abundance: -
len: 11
j_gene: TRBJ2-7
CDR3aa: CSAMDRYEQYF
CDR3nt: TGCAGTGCTATGGACAGGTACGAGCAGTACTTC

d_gene: -
v_gene: TRBV11-2
abundance: -
len: 14
j_gene: TRBJ2-7
CDR3aa: CASSILGPPYEQYF
CDR3nt: TGTGCCAGCAGTATCCTTGGCCCGCCCTACGAGCAGTACTTC

d_gene: TRBD1
v_gene: TRBV14
abundance: few
len: 15
j_gene: TRBJ2-7
CDR3aa: CASSQLTGSVGEQYF
CDR3nt: TGTGCCAGCAGCCAGTTGACAGGGTCGGTAGGCGAGCAGTACTTC

d_gene: -
v_gene: TRBV30
abundance: -
len: 12
j_gene: TRBJ1-2
CDR3aa: CAWDVGQHGYTF
CDR3nt: TGTGCCTGGGATGTTGGACAGCATGGCTACACCTTC

d_gene: -
v_gene: TRBV11-2
abundance: -
len: 16
j_gene: TRBJ2-1
CDR3aa: CASSLDLSGSYNEQFF
CDR3nt: TGTGCCAGCAGCTTAGATCTCTCGGGTTCCTACAATGAGCAGTTCTTC

d_gene: -
v_gene: TRBV29-1
abundance: -
len: 12
j_gene: TRBJ2-3
CDR3aa: CSVKGRTDTQYF
CDR3nt: TGCAGCGTTAAAGGTCGGACAGATACGCAGTATTTT

d_gene: -
v_gene: TRBV28
abundance: -
len: 18
j_gene: TRBJ2-3
CDR3aa: CASSSVVGQLTDTDTQYF
CDR3nt: TGTGCCAGCAGCTCTGTTGTTGGACAGTTGACGGACACAGATACGCAGTATTTT

d_gene: TRBD1
v_gene: TRBV9
abundance: -
len: 15
j_gene: TRBJ1-1
CDR3aa: CASSATGAMNTEAFF
CDR3nt: TGTGCCAGCAGCGCGACAGGGGCCATGAACACTGAAGCTTTCTTT

d_gene: -
v_gene: TRBV10-3
abundance: -
len: 14
j_gene: TRBJ1-3
CDR3aa: CAISDTVSGNTIYF
CDR3nt: TGTGCCATCAGTGATACGGTCTCTGGAAACACCATATATTTT

d_gene: -
v_gene: TRBV29-1
abundance: -
len: 9
j_gene: TRBJ2-1
CDR3aa: CSVDLEQFF
CDR3nt: TGCAGCGTTGATCTTGAGCAGTTCTTC

d_gene: TRBD1
v_gene: TRBV5-1
abundance: -
len: 19
j_gene: TRBJ1-3
CDR3aa: CASSLIGTASPGSGNTIYF
CDR3nt: TGCGCCAGCAGCTTGATCGGGACAGCTTCCCCCGGCTCTGGAAACACCATATATTTT

d_gene: TRBD2
v_gene: TRBV5-1
abundance: -
len: 14
j_gene: TRBJ2-3
CDR3aa: CASWSGSGTDTQYF
CDR3nt: TGCGCCAGCTGGAGCGGGAGTGGCACAGATACGCAGTATTTT

d_gene: -
v_gene: TRBV6-5
abundance: once
len: 16
j_gene: TRBJ2-7
CDR3aa: CASSYSLRRSSYEQYF
CDR3nt: TGTGCCAGCAGTTATAGTCTGCGCCGAAGCTCCTACGAGCAGTACTTC

d_gene: -
v_gene: TRBV28
abundance: -
len: 13
j_gene: TRBJ2-6
CDR3aa: CASSSSGANVLTF
CDR3nt: TGTGCCAGCAGTTCGTCTGGGGCCAACGTCCTGACTTTC

d_gene: TRBD1
v_gene: TRBV19
abundance: -
len: 12
j_gene: TRBJ2-7
CDR3aa: CASSRDSYEQYF
CDR3nt: TGTGCCAGTAGTAGGGACAGCTACGAGCAGTACTTC

d_gene: -
v_gene: TRBV29-1
abundance: few
len: 14
j_gene: TRBJ2-5
CDR3aa: CSVTTPVVSETQYF
CDR3nt: TGCAGCGTTACGACACCGGTAGTCTCGGAGACCCAGTACTTC

d_gene: TRBD1
v_gene: TRBV5-1
abundance: -
len: 14
j_gene: TRBJ1-4
CDR3aa: CASSLRTGGEKLFF
CDR3nt: TGCGCCAGCAGCTTGCGGACAGGTGGGGAAAAACTGTTTTTT

d_gene: -
v_gene: TRBV5-1
abundance: -
len: 16
j_gene: TRBJ2-3
CDR3aa: CASSLGVMGETDTQYF
CDR3nt: TGCGCCAGCAGCTTGGGAGTTATGGGCGAAACAGATACGCAGTATTTT

d_gene: TRBD1
v_gene: TRBV9
abundance: -
len: 15
j_gene: TRBJ2-2
CDR3aa: CASSVGTGDTGELFF
CDR3nt: TGTGCCAGCAGCGTAGGGACAGGGGATACTGGGGAGCTGTTTTTT

d_gene: TRBD2
v_gene: TRBV5-1
abundance: once
len: 16
j_gene: TRBJ2-3
CDR3aa: CASSSPRGEATDTQYF
CDR3nt: TGCGCCAGCAGCTCCCCTCGGGGGGAGGCCACAGATACGCAGTATTTT

d_gene: TRBD2
v_gene: TRBV28
abundance: few
len: 15
j_gene: TRBJ2-2
CDR3aa: CASSLLTSGVGELFF
CDR3nt: TGTGCCAGCAGTTTACTGACTAGCGGGGTCGGGGAGCTGTTTTTT

d_gene: TRBD2
v_gene: TRBV2
abundance: -
len: 14
j_gene: TRBJ2-7
CDR3aa: CASRVREGPNEQYF
CDR3nt: TGTGCCAGCAGAGTTCGGGAGGGCCCGAACGAGCAGTACTTC

d_gene: -
v_gene: TRBV7-6
abundance: -
len: 15
j_gene: TRBJ2-5
CDR3aa: CASSFVGVGGETQYF
CDR3nt: TGTGCCAGCAGCTTTGTTGGGGTGGGGGGAGAGACCCAGTACTTC

d_gene: TRBD2
v_gene: TRBV7-2
abundance: -
len: 16
j_gene: TRBJ2-3
CDR3aa: CASSRRLAGATDTQYF
CDR3nt: TGTGCCAGCAGCCGACGACTAGCGGGAGCCACAGATACGCAGTATTTT

d_gene: -
v_gene: TRBV19
abundance: -
len: 13
j_gene: TRBJ1-2
CDR3aa: CASSARFSDGYTF
CDR3nt: TGTGCCAGTAGTGCCCGTTTTTCAGATGGCTACACCTTC

d_gene: TRBD1
v_gene: TRBV4-1
abundance: -
len: 17
j_gene: TRBJ1-4
CDR3aa: CASSQDWQGATNEKLFF
CDR3nt: TGCGCCAGCAGCCAAGATTGGCAGGGGGCTACTAATGAAAAACTGTTTTTT

d_gene: TRBD1
v_gene: TRBV18
abundance: -
len: 16
j_gene: TRBJ2-3
CDR3aa: CASSPPGQGFFDTQYF
CDR3nt: TGTGCCAGCTCACCACCGGGACAGGGTTTTTTTGATACGCAGTATTTT

d_gene: -
v_gene: TRBV28
abundance: -
len: 13
j_gene: TRBJ1-1
CDR3aa: CASTFDTETEAFF
CDR3nt: TGTGCCAGCACCTTCGACACAGAGACTGAAGCTTTCTTT

d_gene: TRBD1
v_gene: TRBV5-1
abundance: -
len: 15
j_gene: TRBJ1-4
CDR3aa: CASSLQGARNEKLFF
CDR3nt: TGCGCCAGCAGCTTACAGGGGGCTCGTAATGAAAAACTGTTTTTT

d_gene: TRBD1
v_gene: TRBV7-2
abundance: -
len: 14
j_gene: TRBJ1-4
CDR3aa: CASSPRDRNEKLFF
CDR3nt: TGTGCCAGCAGCCCCCGGGACAGGAATGAAAAACTGTTTTTT

d_gene: -
v_gene: TRBV7-9
abundance: once
len: 12
j_gene: TRBJ2-3
CDR3aa: CASTTSTDTQYF
CDR3nt: TGTGCCAGCACTACTAGCACAGATACGCAGTATTTT

d_gene: TRBD2
v_gene: TRBV19
abundance: -
len: 14
j_gene: TRBJ2-7
CDR3aa: CASSLAGIPYEQYF
CDR3nt: TGTGCCAGTAGTCTAGCGGGGATACCCTACGAGCAGTACTTC

d_gene: -
v_gene: TRBV5-1
abundance: -
len: 11
j_gene: TRBJ2-5
CDR3aa: CASSFGETQYF
CDR3nt: TGCGCCAGCAGCTTCGGAGAGACCCAGTACTTC

d_gene: TRBD2
v_gene: TRBV5-1
abundance: -
len: 18
j_gene: TRBJ2-3
CDR3aa: CASSAGSSGILVTDTQYF
CDR3nt: TGCGCCAGCAGCGCCGGCTCTAGCGGGATACTGGTCACAGATACGCAGTATTTT

d_gene: TRBD2
v_gene: TRBV7-3
abundance: once
len: 15
j_gene: TRBJ2-1
CDR3aa: CASSSQGLAGGEQFF
CDR3nt: TGTGCCAGCAGCTCCCAGGGACTAGCGGGAGGTGAGCAGTTCTTC

d_gene: -
v_gene: TRBV30
abundance: -
len: 13
j_gene: TRBJ1-1
CDR3aa: CAWSVGGATEAFF
CDR3nt: TGTGCCTGGAGTGTAGGGGGGGCAACTGAAGCTTTCTTT

d_gene: -
v_gene: TRBV7-9
abundance: few
len: 16
j_gene: TRBJ2-1
CDR3aa: CASSLAQGGWENEQFF
CDR3nt: TGTGCCAGCAGCTTAGCGCAGGGGGGATGGGAGAATGAGCAGTTCTTC

d_gene: TRBD1
v_gene: TRBV7-9
abundance: once
len: 15
j_gene: TRBJ2-7
CDR3aa: CASSDRDRGSYEQYF
CDR3nt: TGTGCCAGCAGCGACCGGGACAGGGGATCCTACGAGCAGTACTTC

d_gene: TRBD1
v_gene: TRBV14
abundance: -
len: 15
j_gene: TRBJ1-2
CDR3aa: CASSRPGQVDYGYTF
CDR3nt: TGTGCCAGCAGCCGACCGGGACAGGTTGACTATGGCTACACCTTC

d_gene: -
v_gene: TRBV11-2
abundance: -
len: 13
j_gene: TRBJ1-1
CDR3aa: CASTPGGYTEAFF
CDR3nt: TGTGCCAGCACCCCCGGGGGGTACACTGAAGCTTTCTTT